Included here is one T cell receptor (beta chain) sequence, with context. This sample stems from a study of cytomegalovirus exposure and HLA in healthy donors. Using immunoSEQ multiplex PCR, the repertoire was profiled, and TCRdb retains in-frame clones only, with some absent. The table shows about 110,000 clones, with 90% to 96% occurring only once. This CDR3 region has 16 residues. The germline V gene has CDR1 SGHTA and CDR2 FQGNSA. The V gene end was trimmed by 5 bases and the J gene end by 7 bases; junction bases not matched to a gene: 14. This chain connects TRBV7-2 to TRBJ2-3, with 8 nucleotides matching TRBD2. Source material: PBMCs. This TCR came from a woman between 18 and 29 years old in good health and CMV-seronegative. The CDR3 here is CASSPVRGGIGNTQYF. The CDR3 DNA reads as TGTGCCAGCAGCCCAGTCCGCGGGGGGATTGGGAATACGCAGTATTTT.